One and the same sample provided the 12 T cell receptor beta chains below, sequenced in a study of cytomegalovirus exposure and HLA in healthy donors. Primers for the PCR totalled 60 Vbeta and 13 Jbeta. Generated by immunoSEQ multiplex PCR, the TCRdb table keeps only in-frame clones and is missing some. The table includes 130,000 or so clones, 75% to 80% detected once. The sequenced material came from PBMCs. The source of these receptors is a woman aged 40 to 50 in good health and CMV-seronegative.

The chain couples TRBV5-1 to TRBJ2-3; TRBD2 matches at 8 bases. Germline trimming cut 3 bases from V and 4 bases from J; bases unmatched to any gene: 1. The CDR3 runs 13 residues. Germline-derived CDR1 and CDR2 are SGHRS and YFSETQ. The CDR3 spells CASSSTSADTQYF. CDR3 bases: TGCGCCAGCAGCTCGACTAGCGCAGATACGCAGTATTTT.

The chain recombines TRBV27 with TRBJ2-5, with D perhaps TRBD2 (5 bases). This CDR3 is built from 15 residues. The germline CDR1 and CDR2 sequences are MNHEY and SMNVEV (reference sequence). V shed 4 bases and J shed 3 bases, with 15 bases lying between them. CDR3 amino acids: CASSSTIPEKETQYF. The CDR3 nucleotides read TGTGCCAGCAGTTCGACTATCCCAGAAAAAGAGACCCAGTACTTC.

V usage is TRBV11-2 and J usage is TRBJ1-1; D may be TRBD1 (5 bases). The CDR3 has 17 amino acids. Trimming stripped 5 bases from V and 1 base from J, with 20 bases between. CDR1 is SGHAT, CDR2 FQNNGV, per germline. CDR3 sequence (DNA): TGTGCCAGCAGCCCAACCAGGGTATTTCGCCCGAACACTGAAGCTTTCTTT. Protein sequence: CASSPTRVFRPNTEAFF.

J is TRBJ2-7 and V is TRBV11-2; a possible D gene is TRBD2 (5 bases). The germline V and J ends were trimmed by 0 bases and 6 bases, with 9 bases remaining between them. The CDR3 extends over 13 amino acids. From germline, CDR1 is SGHAT and CDR2 FQNNGV. This CDR3 reads CASSLESAGEQYF. CDR3 nucleotides: TGTGCCAGCAGCTTAGAGTCGGCGGGCGAGCAGTACTTC. The full variable domain, rest sourced from reference TRBV11-2 and TRBJ2-7, is EAGVAQSPRYKIIEKRQSVAFWCNPISGHATLYWYQQILGQGPKLLIQFQNNGVVDDSQLPKDRFSAERLKGVDSTLKIQPAKLEDSAVYLCASSLESAGEQYFGPGTRLTVT.

The chain uses TRBV10-3 and TRBJ2-1, with TRBD1 identical over 8 bases. The CDR3 consists of 13 residues. Germline trimming cut 7 bases from V and 6 bases from J; bases unmatched to any gene: 5. Germline values: CDR1 ENHRY, CDR2 SYGVKD. CDR3 loop: CAITGTGVNEQFF. Written as DNA, the CDR3 is TGTGCCATCACCGGGACAGGAGTCAATGAGCAGTTCTTC.

The rearrangement uses TRBV28 and TRBJ1-2; D gene uncertain. The CDR3 loop spans 14 amino acids. Germline-derived CDR1 and CDR2 are MDHEN and SYDVKM. Trimming pared 5 bases from V and 7 bases from J, leaving 17 bases between. CDR3 nucleotide sequence: TGTGCCAGCAGTCCCAGCGGGAGGGTACCTGGCTACACCTTC. It yields the protein CASSPSGRVPGYTF.

The gene calls are TRBV28 and TRBJ2-7, with a possible D match to TRBD1 (5 bases). Germline CDR1 reads MDHEN; CDR2 reads SYDVKM. The CDR3 is made up of 15 amino acids. Between the trimmed V and J ends, which lost 2 bases and 0 bases, there was a span of 11 bases. The CDR3 is CASSLRGGISYEQYF. CDR3 sequence (DNA): TGTGCCAGCAGTTTAAGGGGCGGTATCTCCTACGAGCAGTACTTC. Complete variable domain (other parts from reference TRBV28 and TRBJ2-7): DVKVTQSSRYLVKRTGEKVFLECVQDMDHENMFWYRQDPGLGLRLIYFSYDVKMKEKGDIPEGYSVSREKKERFSLILESASTNQTSMYLCASSLRGGISYEQYFGPGTRLTVT.

This chain links TRBV5-6 with TRBJ1-2, with 9 positions matching TRBD1. With 4 bases clipped from V and 8 bases from J, the junction kept 9 bases outside the gene matches. From germline, CDR1 is SGHDT and CDR2 YYEEEE. This CDR3 has 14 amino acids. The CDR3 sequence: CASSTGQGWGGYTF. The CDR3 DNA follows: TGTGCCAGCAGCACAGGACAGGGGTGGGGAGGCTACACCTTC.

The rearrangement links TRBV7-2 to TRBJ1-1; TRBD1 agrees at 8 bases. The length of the CDR3 is 14 residues. After removal of 6 bases from V and 2 bases from J, the junction contained 5 bases not matched to a gene. CDR1 SGHTA and CDR2 FQGNSA come from the germline V gene. The CDR3: CASSFDRGNTEAFF. For the CDR3, the DNA is TGTGCCAGCAGTTTCGACAGGGGCAACACTGAAGCTTTCTTT.

The chain links TRBV7-2 to TRBJ2-3; 7 bases line up with TRBD2. The CDR3 contains 13 residues. Germline values: CDR1 SGHTA, CDR2 FQGNSA. The J segment lost 5 bases and the V segment lost 5 bases, leaving 4 bases of the junction unmatched. CDR3 in amino acids: CASSPVAGDTQYF. Written as DNA, the CDR3 is TGTGCCAGCAGCCCAGTAGCGGGAGATACGCAGTATTTT. Complete variable domain (other parts from reference TRBV7-2 and TRBJ2-3): GAGVSQSPSNKVTEKGKDVELRCDPISGHTALYWYRQSLGQGLEFLIYFQGNSAPDKSGLPSDRFSAERTGGSVSTLTIQRTQQEDSAVYLCASSPVAGDTQYFGPGTRLTVL.

The chain joins TRBV11-2 to TRBJ1-1; D might be TRBD1 (5 bases). CDR3 size: 13 residues. Trimming stripped 5 bases from V and 2 bases from J, with 9 bases between. In germline, CDR1 is SGHAT, CDR2 FQNNGV. The DNA for the CDR3 is TGTGCCAGCAGCCTACAGGCAAACACTGAAGCTTTCTTT. Translation: CASSLQANTEAFF. Looking up the rest from reference TRBV11-2 and TRBJ1-1 gives the full variable domain: EAGVAQSPRYKIIEKRQSVAFWCNPISGHATLYWYQQILGQGPKLLIQFQNNGVVDDSQLPKDRFSAERLKGVDSTLKIQPAKLEDSAVYLCASSLQANTEAFFGQGTRLTVV.

The V and J genes are TRBV7-9 and TRBJ2-1; D is perhaps TRBD2 (5 bases). The CDR3 covers 14 residues. V shed 0 bases and J shed 5 bases, with 8 bases lying between them. The V gene's germline CDR1 is SEHNR and CDR2 FQNEAQ (reference sequence). The chain's CDR3 is CASSLAGVDNEQFF. As DNA, the CDR3 is TGTGCCAGCAGCTTAGCGGGAGTCGACAATGAGCAGTTCTTC.